Listed here are 23 T cell receptor beta chains from one sample, sequenced in a study of regulatory T cells in long-lasting Graves disease. The time point is: newly diagnosed GD, antithyroid drugs for less than 3 months. PBMC-extracted RNA yielded the TCR library. The authors built TCR beta libraries using iRepertoire HTBI primers and Arm-PCR of CDR3 regions. TCRdb re-called the multiplex PCR reads with MiXCR, one entry per CDR3 protein. The table includes under 300,000 distinct CDR3 sequences, about 19% detected once. Specimen: peripheral blood mononuclear cells (PBMCs), collected at new diagnosis, from a patient treated with antithyroid drugs. Receptor source: a female donor with Graves disease.

Many counts were recorded for this clonotype. The J gene is TRBJ2-5, the V gene TRBV11-2; a possible D gene is TRBD1 (6 bases). This CDR3 is built from 15 residues. V was cut by 2 bases and J by 5 bases, with 15 bases left in between. Per the germline V gene, CDR1 is SGHAT and CDR2 is FQNNGV. CDR3 protein: CASSLSQGSRETQYF. CDR3 DNA sequence: TGTGCCAGCAGCTTATCTCAGGGGAGCCGGGAGACCCAGTACTTC.

This clonotype occurred many times. The chain is built from TRBV20-1 and TRBJ2-7; D possibly corresponds to TRBD2 (5 bases). Germline-derived CDR1 and CDR2 are DFQATT and SNEGSKA (reference sequence). Between the trimmed V and J ends, which lost 6 bases and 5 bases, there was a span of 14 bases. The CDR3 is 12 residues long. The CDR3 spells CSAPAGNNEQYF. The CDR3 nucleotides are TGCAGTGCACCCGCCGGGAACAACGAGCAGTACTTC.

V gene TRBV12-3 or TRBV12-4 combines with J gene TRBJ2-7; 7 bases match TRBD1. The length of the CDR3 is 15 residues. V gave up 7 bases and J gave up 2 bases; unmatched junction bases: 11. In DNA, the CDR3 is TGTGCCAGCACCCGAACCGGGACAGACACCTACGAGCAGTACTTC. Translated, it gives CASTRTGTDTYEQYF.

This clonotype appeared many times. This rearrangement joins TRBV12-3 or TRBV12-4 to TRBJ2-1; TRBD1 or TRBD2 may be the D gene (5 bases each). V was pared by 2 bases and J by 7 bases, with 15 bases between. The length of the CDR3 is 15 residues. This CDR3 reads CASSLLRGSGNEQFF. DNA for the CDR3: TGTGCCAGCAGTTTATTGAGGGGATCGGGGAATGAGCAGTTCTTC.

This clonotype was seen repeatedly, ten times or more. The V call is TRBV2, the J call TRBJ2-6; TRBD1 aligns across 7 bases. This CDR3 comprises 17 residues. CDR1 and CDR2 from the germline V gene are SNHLY and FYNNEI. V lost 4 bases, J lost 0 bases, and 6 bases stayed unmatched. CDR3 sequence: CASSGGTATSGANVLTF. DNA of the CDR3: TGTGCCAGCAGTGGTGGGACAGCCACCTCTGGGGCCAACGTCCTGACTTTC.

Comments on this clonotype: This may stem from a read error, because a much larger clone lies one nucleotide away. The chain recombines TRBV27 with TRBJ2-2; tentatively, D is TRBD1 or TRBD2 (5 bases each). CDR1 and CDR2 (germline): MNHEY, SMNVEV (reference sequence). CDR3 length: 15 residues. Trimming pared 3 bases from V and 10 bases from J, leaving 18 bases between. CDR3 nucleotide sequence: TGTGCCAGCAGTTTCAAGGGACCACTCTCCGTGGAGCTGTTTTTT. Amino acid sequence: CASSFKGPLSVELFF.

This clonotype was observed at least ten times. The rearrangement links TRBV7-8 to TRBJ2-1; D ambiguous. The CDR3 totals 12 residues. Trimming stripped 5 bases from V and 6 bases from J, with 8 bases between. From germline, CDR1 is SGHVS and CDR2 FQNEAQ. The CDR3 region is CASSVPLNEQFF. CDR3 in DNA: TGTGCCAGCAGCGTACCCCTCAATGAGCAGTTCTTC. The full variable domain, with the rest looked up from reference TRBV7-8 and TRBJ2-1, is GAGVSQSPRYKVAKRGQDVALRCDPISGHVSLFWYQQALGQGPEFLTYFQNEAQLDKSGLPSDRFFAERPEGSVSTLKIQRTQQEDSAVYLCASSVPLNEQFFGPGTRLTVL.

There are many counts of this clonotype. CDR3 bases: TGTGCCAGCAACGGAGGGTTGGACACAACTAATGAAAAACTGTTTTTT. Its translation: CASNGGLDTTNEKLFF. The chain couples TRBV2 to TRBJ1-4, with a tentative D call TRBD1 (5 bases). CDR3 length: 16 residues. V was clipped by 7 bases and J by 0 bases, with 15 bases between them. The germline V gene encodes CDR1 SNHLY and CDR2 FYNNEI.

The chain links TRBV4-3 to TRBJ2-1, with 13 bases fitting TRBD2. There are 18 residues in the CDR3. J lost 0 bases, V lost 4 bases, and 6 bases had no gene match. Per germline, CDR1 LGHNA and CDR2 YSLEER. CDR3 sequence (DNA): TGCGCCAGCAGCCCCCGGACTAGCGGGGGCAGCTCCTACAATGAGCAGTTCTTC. Translated: CASSPRTSGGSSYNEQFF.

This clonotype was observed at least ten times. The chain links TRBV6-1 to TRBJ1-6, with D possibly matching TRBD1 (5 bases). The CDR3 is 12 residues long. Trimming took off 7 bases at V and 14 bases at J, with 15 bases between the two ends. Germline CDR1 and CDR2: MNHNS and SASEGT. The CDR3 loop is CASKFGGSALHF. The CDR3 DNA reads as TGTGCCAGCAAGTTTGGGGGTTCGGCCCTCCACTTT.

This clonotype was counted at least ten times. This chain links TRBV9 with TRBJ2-7; 8 bases are a match to TRBD1. The CDR3 sequence is 13 residues long. Germline trimming cut 2 bases from V and 6 bases from J; bases unmatched to any gene: 4. Germline values: CDR1 SGDLS, CDR2 YYNGEE. The CDR3 DNA follows: TGTGCCAGCAGCGTCGCCACAGGGGGCGAGCAGTACTTC. Its translation is CASSVATGGEQYF.

This chain connects TRBV16 to TRBJ1-5; 7 positions agree with TRBD1. CDR1 is KGHSY, CDR2 FQNENV, per germline. J was trimmed by 5 bases and V by 5 bases; bases with no gene match: 9. The CDR3 is 15 residues long. This CDR3 is CASSSMGQSYQPQHF. The CDR3 DNA follows: TGTGCCAGCAGCTCCATGGGACAGTCTTATCAGCCCCAGCATTTT. The variable domain in full, with the rest retrieved from reference TRBV16 and TRBJ1-5, is GEEVAQTPKHLVRGEGQKAKLYCAPIKGHSYVFWYQQVLKNEFKFLISFQNENVFDETGMPKERFSAKCLPNSPCSLEIQATKLEDSAVYFCASSSMGQSYQPQHFGDGTRLSIL.

This clonotype was seen repeatedly, ten times or more. The chain has TRBV3-1 and TRBJ2-1, with a weak D call TRBD2 (5 bases). Germline V gene lookup returns CDR1 LGHDT and CDR2 YNNKEL (reference sequence). There are 16 residues in the CDR3. V was cut by 5 bases and J by 0 bases, with 14 bases left in between. This CDR3 is CASSDLRASSYNEQFF. The CDR3 bases are TGTGCCAGCAGCGATCTGCGGGCCAGCTCCTACAATGAGCAGTTCTTC.

This clonotype was recorded a few times. The chain combines TRBV28 with TRBJ1-5; D is undetermined. Germline CDR1 MDHEN, CDR2 SYDVKM. The CDR3 has 14 residues. V was shortened by 3 bases and J by 4 bases, with 10 bases between the two germline ends. This CDR3 reads CASSFVPRNQPQHF. CDR3 DNA sequence: TGTGCCAGCAGTTTTGTGCCGAGAAATCAGCCCCAGCATTTT.

This clonotype has a count of ten or more. The J gene is TRBJ2-2, the V gene TRBV12-3 or TRBV12-4; no definite D call. The CDR3 runs 15 residues. V was trimmed by 6 bases and J by 1 base, leaving 12 bases between them. The CDR3 sequence is CASSRRSGNTGELFF. CDR3 coding DNA: TGTGCCAGCAGCCGGCGGAGTGGGAACACCGGGGAGCTGTTTTTT.

Many counts were recorded for this clonotype. The chain couples TRBV7-8 to TRBJ2-5; 8 bases map to TRBD2. The V gene end was trimmed by 3 bases and the J gene end by 4 bases; junction bases not matched to a gene: 4. The length of the CDR3 is 14 residues. CDR1 and CDR2 from the germline V gene are SGHVS and FQNEAQ. CDR3 sequence (DNA): TGTGCCAGCAGCTTCTTAGGGACTAGAGAGACCCAGTACTTC. Translation gives CASSFLGTRETQYF.

This clonotype was seen at least ten times. The chain has TRBV6-5 and TRBJ1-6; D is ambiguous. The germline CDR1 and CDR2 sequences are MNHEY and SVGAGI. The CDR3 runs 14 residues. Trimming left V 2 bases short and J 8 bases short, with 10 bases between. The CDR3 DNA is TGTGCCAGCAGTTACCGATTGGGCGATTCACCCCTCCACTTT. Amino acid sequence: CASSYRLGDSPLHF.

The V gene is TRBV15, the J gene TRBJ2-1, with 11 bases matching TRBD2. V shed 0 bases, J shed 9 bases, and the junction held 4 bases outside the gene matches. Germline-derived CDR1 and CDR2 are LNHNV and YYDKDF (reference sequence). This CDR3 contains 15 residues. DNA of the CDR3: TGTGCCACCAGCAGAGATCGAACTAGCGGGAGTGAGCAGTTCTTC. It is translated as CATSRDRTSGSEQFF. The full variable domain, with the rest looked up from reference TRBV15 and TRBJ2-1, is DAMVIQNPRYQVTQFGKPVTLSCSQTLNHNVMYWYQQKSSQAPKLLFHYYDKDFNNEADTPDNFQSRRPNTSFCFLDIRSPGLGDTAMYLCATSRDRTSGSEQFFGPGTRLTVL.

This rearrangement joins TRBV5-1 to TRBJ2-1; 7 bases map to TRBD1. The J call is uncertain, as TRBJ2-5 better fits the DNA end. Germline lookup yields CDR1 SGHRS and CDR2 YFSETQ. CDR3 length: 16 residues. CDR3 nucleotide sequence: TGCGCCAGCAGCCTCCTTAGGGCAGGGGGTCAAGAGACCCAGTACTTC. It codes for CASSLLRAGGQETQYF.

This clonotype was counted many times. The chain carries TRBV7-2 and TRBJ1-3, with a tentative D call TRBD1 (5 bases). The CDR3 covers 13 residues. From germline, CDR1 is SGHTA and CDR2 FQGNSA. Trimming cost V 6 bases and J 4 bases, with 10 bases left between them. CDR3: CASRGTPGNTIYF. The CDR3 nucleotides read TGTGCCAGCAGAGGGACCCCCGGAAACACCATATATTTT.

A note on this clonotype: A much bigger clone sits one base away, suggesting this may be a read error. The V and J genes are TRBV6-2 or TRBV6-3 and TRBJ1-5; D is possibly TRBD1 (5 bases). The CDR3 has 12 amino acids. CDR1 MNHEY and CDR2 SVGEGT come from the germline V gene. Trimming removed 8 bases at V and 2 bases at J, with 7 bases between. The CDR3 sequence: CASWGGNQPQHF. The CDR3 DNA reads as TGTGCCAGCTGGGGGGGCAATCAGCCCCAGCATTTT.

This sequence joins TRBV15 and TRBJ2-7; TRBD1 agrees at 9 bases. Trimming cost V 3 bases and J 4 bases; bases outside gene matches: 7. The CDR3 covers 15 residues. Germline loops: CDR1 LNHNV, CDR2 YYDKDF (reference sequence). CDR3 protein: CATSSRPGQGYEQYF. The CDR3, as DNA: TGTGCCACCAGCAGCCGTCCGGGACAGGGTTACGAGCAGTACTTC.

This clonotype was seen repeatedly, ten times or more. The chain couples TRBV11-3 to TRBJ2-1; 7 bases are shared with TRBD2. Losses at the gene ends were 6 bases for V and 0 bases for J; bases not matched to a gene: 5. CDR3 length equals 15 residues. Germline V gives CDR1 SGHNT, CDR2 YENEEA. CDR3 in amino acids: CASSRGRASYNEQFF. Written as DNA, the CDR3 is TGTGCCAGCAGTCGGGGGAGGGCCTCCTACAATGAGCAGTTCTTC.